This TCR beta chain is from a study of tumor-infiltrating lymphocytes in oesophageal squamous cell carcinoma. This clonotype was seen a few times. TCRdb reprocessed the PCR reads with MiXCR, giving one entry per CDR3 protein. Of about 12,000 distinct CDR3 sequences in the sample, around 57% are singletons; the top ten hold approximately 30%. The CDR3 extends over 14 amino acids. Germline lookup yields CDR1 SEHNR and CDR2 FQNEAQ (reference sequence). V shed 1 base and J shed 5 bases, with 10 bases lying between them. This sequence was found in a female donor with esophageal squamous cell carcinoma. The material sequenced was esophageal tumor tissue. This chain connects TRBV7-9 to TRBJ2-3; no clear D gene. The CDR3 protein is CASSLGSGEDTQYF. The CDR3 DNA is TGTGCCAGCAGCTTAGGTAGTGGGGAAGATACGCAGTATTTT.